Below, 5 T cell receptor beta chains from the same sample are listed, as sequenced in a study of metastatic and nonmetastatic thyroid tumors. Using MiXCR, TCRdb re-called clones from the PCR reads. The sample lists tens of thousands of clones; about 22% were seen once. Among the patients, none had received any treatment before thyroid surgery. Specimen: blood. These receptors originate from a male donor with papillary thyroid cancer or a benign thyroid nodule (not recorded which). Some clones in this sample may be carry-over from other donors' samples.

CDR3 coding DNA: TGTGCCAGCAGCCGTGGGCTTTTGGGCTCCTACAATGAGCAGTTCTTC. Translation gives CASSRGLLGSYNEQFF. This chain links TRBV3-1 with TRBJ2-1; D is ambiguous. The CDR3 contains 16 residues. Germline CDR1 reads LGHDT; CDR2 reads YNNKEL (reference sequence). Between the trimmed V and J ends, which lost 4 bases and 0 bases, there was a span of 13 bases.

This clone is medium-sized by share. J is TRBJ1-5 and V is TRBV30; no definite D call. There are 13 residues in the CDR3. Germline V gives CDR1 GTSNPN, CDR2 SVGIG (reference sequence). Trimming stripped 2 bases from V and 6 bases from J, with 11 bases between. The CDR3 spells CAWSREGGQPQHF. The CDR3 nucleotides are TGTGCCTGGAGTAGGGAAGGTGGTCAGCCCCAGCATTTT.

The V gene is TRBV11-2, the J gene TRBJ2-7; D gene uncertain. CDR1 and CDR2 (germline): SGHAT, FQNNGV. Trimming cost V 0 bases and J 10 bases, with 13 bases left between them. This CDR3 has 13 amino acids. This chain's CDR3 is CASSLDMASPQYF. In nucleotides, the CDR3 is TGTGCCAGCAGCTTAGATATGGCGTCACCTCAGTACTTC.

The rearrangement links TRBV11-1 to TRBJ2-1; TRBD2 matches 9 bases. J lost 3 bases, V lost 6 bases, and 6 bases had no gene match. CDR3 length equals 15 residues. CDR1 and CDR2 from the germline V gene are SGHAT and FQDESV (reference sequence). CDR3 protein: CASSHSGSVYNEQFF. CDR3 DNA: TGTGCCAGCAGTCATAGCGGGAGTGTCTACAATGAGCAGTTCTTC.

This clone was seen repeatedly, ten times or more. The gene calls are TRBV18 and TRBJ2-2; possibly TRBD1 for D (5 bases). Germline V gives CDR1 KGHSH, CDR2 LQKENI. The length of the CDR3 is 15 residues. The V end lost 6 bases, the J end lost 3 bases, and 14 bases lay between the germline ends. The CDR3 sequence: CASSRQSAYTGELFF. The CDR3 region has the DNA TGTGCCAGCTCGCGACAGTCAGCGTACACCGGGGAGCTGTTTTTT. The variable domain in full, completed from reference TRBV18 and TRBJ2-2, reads NAGVMQNPRHLVRRRGQEARLRCSPMKGHSHVYWYRQLPEEGLKFMVYLQKENIIDESGMPKERFSAEFPKEGPSILRIQQVVRGDSAAYFCASSRQSAYTGELFFGEGSRLTVL.